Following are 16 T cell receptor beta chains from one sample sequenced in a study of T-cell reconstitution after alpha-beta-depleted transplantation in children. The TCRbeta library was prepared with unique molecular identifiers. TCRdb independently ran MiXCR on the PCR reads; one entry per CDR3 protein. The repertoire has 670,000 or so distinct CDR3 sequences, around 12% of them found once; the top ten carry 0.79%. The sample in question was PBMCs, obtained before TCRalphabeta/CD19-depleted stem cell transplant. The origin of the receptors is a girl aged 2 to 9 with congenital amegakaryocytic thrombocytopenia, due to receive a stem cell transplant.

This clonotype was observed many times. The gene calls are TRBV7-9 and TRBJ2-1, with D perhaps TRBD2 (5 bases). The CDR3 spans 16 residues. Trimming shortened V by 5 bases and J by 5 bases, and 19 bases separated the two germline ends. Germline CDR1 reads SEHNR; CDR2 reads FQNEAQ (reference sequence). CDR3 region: CASSETRSVNNNEQFF. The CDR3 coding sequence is TGTGCCAGCAGCGAGACCCGTAGCGTTAATAACAATGAGCAGTTCTTC.

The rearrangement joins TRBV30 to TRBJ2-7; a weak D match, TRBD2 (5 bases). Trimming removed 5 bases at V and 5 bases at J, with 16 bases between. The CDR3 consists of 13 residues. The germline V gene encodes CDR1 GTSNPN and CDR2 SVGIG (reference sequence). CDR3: CAWARGSRDEQYF. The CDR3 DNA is TGTGCCTGGGCGAGAGGGTCAAGGGACGAGCAGTACTTC.

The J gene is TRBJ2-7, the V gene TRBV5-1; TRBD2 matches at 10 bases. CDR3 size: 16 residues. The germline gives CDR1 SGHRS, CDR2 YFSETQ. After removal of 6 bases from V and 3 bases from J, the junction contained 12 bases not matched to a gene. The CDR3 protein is CASKYSVLAGIYEQYF. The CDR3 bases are TGCGCCAGCAAATACAGTGTACTAGCGGGAATCTACGAGCAGTACTTC.

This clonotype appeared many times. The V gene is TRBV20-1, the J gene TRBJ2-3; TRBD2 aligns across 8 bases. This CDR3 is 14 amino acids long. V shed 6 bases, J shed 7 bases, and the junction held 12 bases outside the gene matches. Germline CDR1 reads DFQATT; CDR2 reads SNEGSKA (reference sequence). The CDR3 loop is CSADTSGGVNTQYF. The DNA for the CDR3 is TGCAGTGCAGATACTAGCGGAGGTGTGAATACGCAGTATTTT.

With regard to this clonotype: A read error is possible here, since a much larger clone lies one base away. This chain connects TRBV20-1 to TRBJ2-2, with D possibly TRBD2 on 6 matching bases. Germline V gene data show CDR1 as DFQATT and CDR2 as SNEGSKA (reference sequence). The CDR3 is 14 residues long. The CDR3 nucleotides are TGCAGTGCCCCAGTGGGGGGATCAACCGGGGAGCCGTTTTTT. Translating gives CSAPVGGSTGEPFF.

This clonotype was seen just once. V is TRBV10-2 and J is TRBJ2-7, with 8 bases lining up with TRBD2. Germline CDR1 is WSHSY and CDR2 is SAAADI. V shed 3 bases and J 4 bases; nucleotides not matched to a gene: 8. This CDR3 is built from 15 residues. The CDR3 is CASSDVSSGRYEQYF. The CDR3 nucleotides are TGCGCCAGCAGTGACGTTTCTAGCGGGCGGTACGAGCAGTACTTC.

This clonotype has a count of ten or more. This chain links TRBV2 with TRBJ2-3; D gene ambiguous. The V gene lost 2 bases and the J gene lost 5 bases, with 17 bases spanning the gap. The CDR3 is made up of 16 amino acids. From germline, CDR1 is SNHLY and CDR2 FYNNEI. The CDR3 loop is CASSELEVTRGDTQYF. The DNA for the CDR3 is TGTGCCAGCAGTGAACTTGAAGTTACCCGTGGAGATACGCAGTATTTT.

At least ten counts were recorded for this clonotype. CDR3 in DNA: TGTGCCACCAGCAGAGATTCCAGCACCACCGGGGAGCTGTTTTTT. This encodes CATSRDSSTTGELFF. V and J are TRBV15 and TRBJ2-2; D is unclear. There are 15 residues in the CDR3. The V end was cut by 0 bases, the J end by 4 bases, with 9 bases between. CDR1 and CDR2 (germline): LNHNV, YYDKDF (reference sequence). The variable domain in full, with the rest retrieved from reference TRBV15 and TRBJ2-2, is DAMVIQNPRYQVTQFGKPVTLSCSQTLNHNVMYWYQQKSSQAPKLLFHYYDKDFNNEADTPDNFQSRRPNTSFCFLDIRSPGLGDTAMYLCATSRDSSTTGELFFGEGSRLTVL.

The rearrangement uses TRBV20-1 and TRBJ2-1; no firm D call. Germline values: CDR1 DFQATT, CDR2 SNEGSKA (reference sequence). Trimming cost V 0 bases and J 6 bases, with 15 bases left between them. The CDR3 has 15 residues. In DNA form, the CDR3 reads TGCAGTGCTAGAGATTGGAGTAAATTGGGCAATGAGCAGTTCTTC. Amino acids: CSARDWSKLGNEQFF.

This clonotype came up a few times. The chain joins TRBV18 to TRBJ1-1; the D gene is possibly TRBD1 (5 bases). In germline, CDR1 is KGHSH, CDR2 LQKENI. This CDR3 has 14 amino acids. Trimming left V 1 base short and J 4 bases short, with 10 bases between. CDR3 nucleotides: TGTGCCAGCTCACCACAGGTTGGGGGCACTGAAGCTTTCTTT. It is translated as CASSPQVGGTEAFF.

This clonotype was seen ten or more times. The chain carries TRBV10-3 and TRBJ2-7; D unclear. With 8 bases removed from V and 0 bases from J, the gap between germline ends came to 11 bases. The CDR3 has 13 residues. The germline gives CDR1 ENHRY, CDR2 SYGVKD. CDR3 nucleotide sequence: TGTGCCATCCGCGGACGGAACTCCTACGAGCAGTACTTC. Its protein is CAIRGRNSYEQYF.

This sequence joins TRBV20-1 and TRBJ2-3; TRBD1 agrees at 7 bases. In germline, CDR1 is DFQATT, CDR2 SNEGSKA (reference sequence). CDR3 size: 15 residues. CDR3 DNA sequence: TGCAGCGCCACGGACAGGCAAACGCCCCGTGATACGCAGTATTTT. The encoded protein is CSATDRQTPRDTQYF.

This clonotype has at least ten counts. CDR3 bases: TGTGCCAGCAGCCAGGGACTAGCGGAAGGCGATGAGCAGTTCTTC. Its translation is CASSQGLAEGDEQFF. The chain recombines TRBV5-4 with TRBJ2-1, with 11 bases that match TRBD2. The germline V gene encodes CDR1 SGHNT and CDR2 YYREEE (reference sequence). The ends lost 4 bases at V and 8 bases at J; junction bases unmatched: 8. CDR3 length: 15 residues. The full variable domain, in which reference TRBV5-4 and TRBJ2-1 provide the parts outside the CDR3, is ETGVTQSPTHLIKTRGQQVTLRCSSQSGHNTVSWYQQALGQGPQFIFQYYREEENGRGNFPPRFSGLQFPNYSSELNVNALELDDSALYLCASSQGLAEGDEQFFGPGTRLTVL.

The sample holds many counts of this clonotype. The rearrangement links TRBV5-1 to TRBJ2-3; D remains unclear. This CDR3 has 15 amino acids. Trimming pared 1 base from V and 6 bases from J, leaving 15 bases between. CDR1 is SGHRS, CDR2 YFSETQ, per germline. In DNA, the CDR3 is TGCGCCAGCAGCTTGAACGTTTTGACCACGGATACGCAGTATTTT. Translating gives CASSLNVLTTDTQYF. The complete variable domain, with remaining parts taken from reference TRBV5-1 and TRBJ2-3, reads KAGVTQTPRYLIKTRGQQVTLSCSPISGHRSVSWYQQTPGQGLQFLFEYFSETQRNKGNFPGRFSGRQFSNSRSEMNVSTLELGDSALYLCASSLNVLTTDTQYFGPGTRLTVL.

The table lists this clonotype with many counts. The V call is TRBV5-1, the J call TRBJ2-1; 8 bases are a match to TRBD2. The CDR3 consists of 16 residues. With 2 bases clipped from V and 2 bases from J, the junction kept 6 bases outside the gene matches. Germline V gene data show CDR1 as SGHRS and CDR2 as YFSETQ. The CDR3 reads CASSFNSGSAYNEQFF. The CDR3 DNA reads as TGCGCCAGCAGCTTCAACAGCGGGAGTGCCTACAATGAGCAGTTCTTC.

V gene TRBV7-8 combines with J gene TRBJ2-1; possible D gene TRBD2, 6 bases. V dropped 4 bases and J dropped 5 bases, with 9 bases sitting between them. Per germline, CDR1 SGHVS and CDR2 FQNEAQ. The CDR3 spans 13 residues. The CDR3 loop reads CASSSVADNEQFF. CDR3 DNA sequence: TGTGCCAGCAGCTCTGTAGCGGACAATGAGCAGTTCTTC.